The 29 T cell receptor beta chains in this list originate from one sample, sequenced in a study of early T cells in non-severe SARS-CoV-2 infection. In TCRdb, the 5' RACE reads were re-called with MiXCR into one record per CDR3 protein. In the table there are roughly 52,000 distinct CDR3 sequences, 5% to 7.5% of which are singletons. The specimen was whole blood, collected at baseline. Every receptor here comes from an adult who was a healthcare worker with PCR-confirmed SARS-CoV-2 infection or an uninfected control (not recorded which).

This clonotype was seen repeatedly, ten times or more. V is TRBV6-6 and J is TRBJ2-6, with TRBD2 as a possible D gene (5 bases). Trimming cost V 11 bases and J 0 bases, with 11 bases left between them. The CDR3 loop spans 14 amino acids. Germline CDR1 reads MNHNY; CDR2 reads SVGAGI (reference sequence). The chain's CDR3 is CAGRRDSGANVLTF. The DNA for the CDR3 is TGTGCCGGACGACGGGACTCTGGGGCCAACGTCCTGACTTTC.

This clonotype was seen a few times. This chain joins TRBV7-9 and TRBJ2-5; 7 bases are shared with TRBD1. The CDR3 spans 15 residues. Losses at the gene ends were 6 bases for V and 3 bases for J; bases not matched to a gene: 10. Germline V CDR1 and CDR2: SEHNR, FQNEAQ (reference sequence). The CDR3 DNA is TGTGCCAGCAGTGCCTCGGACAGGACCAAAGAGACCCAGTACTTC. Encoded protein: CASSASDRTKETQYF.

There are a few counts of this clonotype. This chain connects TRBV7-2 to TRBJ1-4, with 8 bases matching TRBD1. The junction had 9 bases not matched to a gene; V was cut back by 2 bases and J by 10 bases. The CDR3 spans 15 residues. The germline CDR1 and CDR2 sequences are SGHTA and FQGNSA. CDR3 nucleotides: TGTGCCAGCAGCTTACAGGACAGGGAGTACCGAAAACTGTTTTTT. This gives the protein CASSLQDREYRKLFF.

This clonotype was counted at least ten times. The V call is TRBV4-2, the J call TRBJ1-6; D gene unclear. CDR1 and CDR2 (germline): LGHNA, YNFKEQ. Trimming left V 4 bases short and J 5 bases short, with 12 bases between. The CDR3 is 15 residues long. Written as DNA, the CDR3 is TGTGCCAGCAGCCCGGTTACGGCGGATAATTCACCCCTCCACTTT. Translation: CASSPVTADNSPLHF.

V gene TRBV27 combines with J gene TRBJ2-4; maybe TRBD2 (6 bases). V was shortened by 5 bases and J by 7 bases, with 6 bases between the two germline ends. The CDR3 runs to 11 residues. The germline CDR1 and CDR2 sequences are MNHEY and SMNVEV (reference sequence). For the CDR3, the DNA is TGTGCCAGCAGTGCGGGGAACATTCAGTACTTC. Translating it yields CASSAGNIQYF.

The rearrangement uses TRBV3-1 and TRBJ1-5; D perhaps matches TRBD1 (6 bases). Trimming took off 8 bases at V and 2 bases at J, with 16 bases between the two ends. CDR1 is LGHDT and CDR2 is YNNKEL in the germline V gene (reference sequence). The CDR3 length is 15 residues. The CDR3 sequence: CASPGYREGNQPQHF. As DNA, the CDR3 is TGTGCCAGCCCTGGATACAGGGAGGGCAATCAGCCCCAGCATTTT.

This clonotype was counted a few times. V gene TRBV7-9 combines with J gene TRBJ2-2; the D is unclear. CDR1 SEHNR and CDR2 FQNEAQ come from the germline V gene (reference sequence). V lost 4 bases and J lost 10, with 7 bases in between. The CDR3 is 11 residues long. DNA of the CDR3: TGTGCCAGCAGCTCGCGCTCGGAGCTGTTTTTT. It specifies CASSSRSELFF.

The V call is TRBV7-9, the J call TRBJ1-2; D is undetermined. This CDR3 contains 11 residues. V was shortened by 5 bases and J by 4 bases, with 5 bases between the two germline ends. From germline, CDR1 is SEHNR and CDR2 FQNEAQ (reference sequence). In nucleotides, the CDR3 is TGTGCCAGCAGCCCATCCTATGGCTACACCTTC. As protein: CASSPSYGYTF.

V and J are TRBV28 and TRBJ2-3; 13 bases map to TRBD2. From germline, CDR1 is MDHEN and CDR2 SYDVKM. V trimming: 5 bases; J trimming: 5 bases; junction bases outside the gene matches: 7. This CDR3 comprises 16 residues. In DNA form, the CDR3 reads TGTGCCAGCAGTCCAGGACTAGCGGGGGCGAAAGATACGCAGTATTTT. This sequence encodes CASSPGLAGAKDTQYF.

The chain links TRBV12-3 or TRBV12-4 to TRBJ1-1, with D possibly being TRBD1 (5 bases). CDR3 length equals 13 residues. With 4 bases removed from V and 10 bases from J, the gap between germline ends came to 16 bases. The CDR3 DNA is TGTGCCAGCAGTTCAGGGTGGGGGGTAGGAGCTTTCTTT. This encodes CASSSGWGVGAFF.

This clonotype was counted ten times or more. The V gene is TRBV10-3, the J gene TRBJ2-5; D call uncertain. Between the trimmed V and J ends, which lost 10 bases and 5 bases, there was a span of 11 bases. The germline gives CDR1 ENHRY, CDR2 SYGVKD. CDR3 size: 11 residues. CDR3 in amino acids: CATALSETQYF. As DNA, the CDR3 is TGTGCCACCGCTCTCTCGGAGACCCAGTACTTC.

The chain has TRBV7-2 and TRBJ2-1, with TRBD2 matching over 8 bases. Germline V gene sequence: CDR1 SGHTA, CDR2 FQGNSA. The CDR3 has 15 amino acids. J lost 10 bases, V lost 5 bases, and 13 bases had no gene match. CDR3 in DNA: TGTGCCAGCAGCCGCGGACTAGCTTCCCGAGGCGAGCAGTTCTTC. This codes for CASSRGLASRGEQFF.

This clonotype was seen at least ten times. V is TRBV29-1 and J is TRBJ2-7; TRBD1 is a possible D gene (5 bases). V was pared by 2 bases and J by 2 bases, with 7 bases between. The CDR3 consists of 12 residues. Germline V gene lookup returns CDR1 SQVTM and CDR2 ANQGSEA. The CDR3 DNA reads TGCAGCGTTGAACAGGGCCCCTACGAGCAGTACTTC. Translating it yields CSVEQGPYEQYF.

This clonotype has just a few counts. This chain links TRBV7-6 with TRBJ2-3, with 7 bases that match TRBD1. This CDR3 is built from 15 residues. V was pared by 5 bases and J by 2 bases, with 7 bases of the junction left unmatched. Germline V gives CDR1 SGHVS, CDR2 FNYEAQ. The CDR3 region is CASSNRQGNTDTQYF. Written as DNA, the CDR3 is TGTGCCAGCAGCAACCGACAGGGAAACACAGATACGCAGTATTTT.

The J gene is TRBJ2-1, the V gene TRBV7-6; D gene unclear. The V end was cut by 1 base, the J end by 0 bases, with 16 bases between. The length of the CDR3 is 18 residues. Germline CDR1 reads SGHVS; CDR2 reads FNYEAQ. DNA for the CDR3: TGTGCCAGCAGCTTAGTACGGCCTGACACGAGCTCCTACAATGAGCAGTTCTTC. It specifies CASSLVRPDTSSYNEQFF.

There are many counts of this clonotype. J is TRBJ1-1 and V is TRBV4-3; no clear D gene. The CDR3 sequence is 14 residues long. CDR1 is LGHNA and CDR2 is YSLEER in the germline V gene. Trimming left V 3 bases short and J 10 bases short, with 18 bases between. DNA for the CDR3: TGCGCCAGCAGCCAGAACCCTTACGGACCTGCAGCTTTCTTT. Translation: CASSQNPYGPAAFF.

This clonotype was seen a handful of times. The rearrangement joins TRBV6-2 or TRBV6-3 to TRBJ1-2; perhaps TRBD1 as D (6 bases). With 5 bases removed from V and 4 bases from J, the gap between germline ends came to 11 bases. Germline CDR1 reads MNHEY; CDR2 reads SVGEGT. The CDR3 consists of 13 residues. The CDR3 reads CASSDRRTYGYTF. DNA for the CDR3: TGTGCCAGCAGTGACAGGAGGACCTATGGCTACACCTTC.

This clonotype was observed many times. The chain employs TRBV7-2 and TRBJ2-2, with D perhaps matching TRBD1 or TRBD2 (5 bases each). The germline CDR1 and CDR2 sequences are SGHTA and FQGNSA. V gave up 1 base and J gave up 4 bases, with 19 bases separating them. The length of the CDR3 is 18 residues. The CDR3 reads CASSLGWGRGDLTGELFF. CDR3 DNA sequence: TGTGCCAGCAGCTTAGGATGGGGAAGGGGAGACCTCACCGGGGAGCTGTTTTTT.

This chain connects TRBV6-5 to TRBJ2-1; 10 nucleotides line up with TRBD2. The CDR3 has 19 amino acids. Germline V gene data show CDR1 as MNHEY and CDR2 as SVGAGI. J was trimmed by 4 bases and V by 5 bases; bases with no gene match: 17. CDR3 in amino acids: CASSLLSGGSQTSYNEQFF. The CDR3 DNA reads TGTGCCAGCAGTCTTCTTAGCGGGGGGTCACAGACTTCTTACAATGAGCAGTTCTTC.

This clonotype was counted ten times or more. The chain couples TRBV19 to TRBJ2-7, with D perhaps assigned TRBD1 or TRBD2 (5 bases each). In germline, CDR1 is LNHDA, CDR2 SQIVND (reference sequence). The V gene lost 1 base and the J gene lost 6 bases, with 10 bases spanning the gap. There are 13 residues in the CDR3. For the CDR3, the DNA is TGTGCCAGTAGTATAGGGGGGACGGGCGAGCAGTACTTC. Amino acids: CASSIGGTGEQYF.

The sample holds many counts of this clonotype. The chain links TRBV6-5 to TRBJ2-7, with 7 positions matching TRBD2. The CDR3 sequence is 13 residues long. Germline V gene lookup returns CDR1 MNHEY and CDR2 SVGAGI. Germline trimming cut 8 bases from V and 3 bases from J; bases unmatched to any gene: 7. In DNA, the CDR3 is TGTGCCAGCGCGGCCGGGACTAACTACGAGCAGTACTTC. Amino acids: CASAAGTNYEQYF.

This clonotype was picked up many times. The J gene is TRBJ2-3, the V gene TRBV28; the match to TRBD2 covers 12 bases. Germline assignment: CDR1 MDHEN and CDR2 SYDVKM. CDR3 length equals 14 residues. Trimming cost V 8 bases and J 2 bases; bases outside gene matches: 2. The chain's CDR3 is CASGTSGLTDTQYF. Here the CDR3 DNA reads TGTGCCAGCGGGACTAGCGGGCTCACAGATACGCAGTATTTT.

This clonotype came up many times. This chain joins TRBV7-9 and TRBJ2-6; the D is unclear. The CDR3 contains 13 residues. V lost 5 bases and J lost 2, with 4 bases in between. In germline, CDR1 is SEHNR, CDR2 FQNEAQ (reference sequence). The CDR3 spells CASSRTGANVLTF. The CDR3 DNA is TGTGCCAGCAGCCGTACTGGGGCCAACGTCCTGACTTTC.

J is TRBJ2-4 and V is TRBV20-1, with D perhaps matching TRBD1 (6 bases). There are 12 residues in the CDR3. CDR1 and CDR2 from the germline V gene are DFQATT and SNEGSKA (reference sequence). Trimming took 4 bases from V and 10 from J, leaving 14 bases between them. CDR3 coding DNA: TGCAGTGCTAACGAGGGGGTGAGGATTCAGTACTTC. As protein: CSANEGVRIQYF.

This clonotype has at least ten counts. The V gene is TRBV28, the J gene TRBJ2-2; maybe TRBD2 (6 bases). The CDR3 loop spans 14 amino acids. Trimming took off 6 bases at V and 6 bases at J, with 14 bases between the two ends. Germline values: CDR1 MDHEN, CDR2 SYDVKM. Here the CDR3 DNA reads TGTGCCAGCAGGAATGGGGGAGGACCCGGGGAGCTGTTTTTT. This sequence encodes CASRNGGGPGELFF.

This clonotype has ten or more counts. V usage is TRBV30 and J usage is TRBJ2-3, with D uncertain. CDR1 and CDR2 from the germline V gene are GTSNPN and SVGIG (reference sequence). This CDR3 has 11 amino acids. Trimming took off 2 bases at V and 5 bases at J, with 5 bases between the two ends. CDR3: CAWSPGDTQYF. The DNA for the CDR3 is TGTGCCTGGAGTCCTGGAGATACGCAGTATTTT.

This clonotype was found many times. J is TRBJ2-1 and V is TRBV19; D possibly corresponds to TRBD2 (5 bases). Germline V gene lookup returns CDR1 LNHDA and CDR2 SQIVND (reference sequence). V dropped 1 base and J dropped 5 bases, with 6 bases sitting between them. This CDR3 comprises 13 residues. The CDR3 DNA follows: TGTGCCAGTAGTATAGGGAGGAACAATGAGCAGTTCTTC. It yields the protein CASSIGRNNEQFF.

Many counts were recorded for this clonotype. V and J are TRBV29-1 and TRBJ2-3; perhaps D is TRBD1 or TRBD2 (6 bases each). CDR3 length equals 15 residues. V was cut by 2 bases and J by 0 bases, with 12 bases left in between. CDR1 and CDR2 from the germline V gene are SQVTM and ANQGSEA. This CDR3 is CSVENRGGSTDTQYF. In DNA, the CDR3 is TGCAGCGTTGAAAATCGAGGGGGGAGCACAGATACGCAGTATTTT.

Only a few counts were recorded for this clonotype. The V and J genes are TRBV5-1 and TRBJ1-1; 7 nucleotides agree with TRBD1. CDR1 and CDR2 (germline): SGHRS, YFSETQ. Trimming cost V 7 bases and J 0 bases; bases outside gene matches: 15. CDR3 length: 17 residues. CDR3 in amino acids: CASAKNRDSRMNTEAFF. As DNA, the CDR3 is TGCGCCAGCGCGAAAAACAGGGACAGTAGAATGAACACTGAAGCTTTCTTT. The full variable domain, with the rest looked up from reference TRBV5-1 and TRBJ1-1, is KAGVTQTPRYLIKTRGQQVTLSCSPISGHRSVSWYQQTPGQGLQFLFEYFSETQRNKGNFPGRFSGRQFSNSRSEMNVSTLELGDSALYLCASAKNRDSRMNTEAFFGQGTRLTVV.